Reported below is one T cell receptor beta chain. What it binds is unknown. The data stem from a study of early T cells in non-severe SARS-CoV-2 infection. Looking at the study overall: From unsorted whole blood, bulk RNA was sequenced, and the chains remained unpaired.

Unique molecular identifiers tagged individual cDNA molecules. TCRdb processed the 5' RACE reads anew with MiXCR; each CDR3 protein has one entry. This sample has roughly 34,000 distinct CDR3 sequences, with under 7% found just once. General observations from the study: VDJdb matching, biased toward anti-spike CD8 responses, missed private and CD4 specificities.

Germline trimming cut 1 base from V and 5 bases from J; bases unmatched to any gene: 3. This CDR3 spans 13 amino acids. CDR1 is GTSNPN and CDR2 is SVGIG in the germline V gene (reference sequence). J is TRBJ2-7 and V is TRBV30; 9 nucleotides match TRBD1. The clonotype comes from an adult who was a healthcare worker with PCR-confirmed SARS-CoV-2 infection or an uninfected control (not recorded which). The sequences come from whole blood, collected at baseline. The CDR3 DNA is TGTGCCTGGAGTGCCGGGACAGGGAACGAGCAGTACTTC. Its protein product is CAWSAGTGNEQYF.